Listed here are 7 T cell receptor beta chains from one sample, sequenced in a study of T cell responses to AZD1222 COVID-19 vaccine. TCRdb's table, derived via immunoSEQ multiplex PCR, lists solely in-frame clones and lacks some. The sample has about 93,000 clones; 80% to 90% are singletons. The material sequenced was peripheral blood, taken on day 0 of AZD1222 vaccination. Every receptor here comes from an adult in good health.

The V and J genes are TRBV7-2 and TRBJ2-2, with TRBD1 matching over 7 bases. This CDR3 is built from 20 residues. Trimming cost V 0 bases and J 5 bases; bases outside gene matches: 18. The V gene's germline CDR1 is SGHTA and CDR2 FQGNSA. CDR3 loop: CASSLAPGRGGIRVTGELFF. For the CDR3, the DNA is TGTGCCAGCAGCTTAGCGCCGGGGAGAGGGGGCATCAGGGTGACCGGGGAGCTGTTTTTT.

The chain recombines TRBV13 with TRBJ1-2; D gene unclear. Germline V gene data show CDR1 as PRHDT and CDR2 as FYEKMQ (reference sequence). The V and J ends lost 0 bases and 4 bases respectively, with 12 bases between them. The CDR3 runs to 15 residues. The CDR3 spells CASSLGFSLSYGYTF. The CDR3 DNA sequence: TGTGCCAGCAGCTTAGGTTTCAGTCTTTCCTATGGCTACACCTTC.

For the CDR3, the DNA is TGTGCCAGCAGTCCAACAGGGTACGGGGGCAATGAGCAGTTCTTC. It specifies CASSPTGYGGNEQFF. V and J are TRBV2 and TRBJ2-1, with D tentatively TRBD1 or TRBD2 (6 bases each). Per the germline V gene, CDR1 is SNHLY and CDR2 is FYNNEI. V was cut by 5 bases and J by 6 bases, with 17 bases left in between. The CDR3 consists of 15 residues.

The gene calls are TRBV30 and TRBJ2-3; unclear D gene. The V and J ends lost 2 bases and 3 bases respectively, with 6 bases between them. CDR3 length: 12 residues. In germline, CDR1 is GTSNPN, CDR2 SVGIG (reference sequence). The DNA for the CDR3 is TGTGCCTGGAGTCCTAGTACAGATACGCAGTATTTT. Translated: CAWSPSTDTQYF.

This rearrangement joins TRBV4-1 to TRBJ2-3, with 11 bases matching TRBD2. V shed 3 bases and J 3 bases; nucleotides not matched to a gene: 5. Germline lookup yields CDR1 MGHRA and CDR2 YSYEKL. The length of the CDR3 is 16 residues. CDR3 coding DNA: TGCGCCAGCAGCCAGGTAGCGGGGGGGCCAACAGATACGCAGTATTTT. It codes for CASSQVAGGPTDTQYF.

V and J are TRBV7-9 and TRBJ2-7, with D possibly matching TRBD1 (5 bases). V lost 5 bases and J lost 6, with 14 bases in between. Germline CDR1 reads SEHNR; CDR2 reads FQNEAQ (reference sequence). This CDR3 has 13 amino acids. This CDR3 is CASSPPGPAEQYF. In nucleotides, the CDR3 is TGTGCCAGCAGCCCACCAGGGCCCGCCGAGCAGTACTTC. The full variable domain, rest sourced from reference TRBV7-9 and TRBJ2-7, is DTGVSQNPRHKITKRGQNVTFRCDPISEHNRLYWYRQTLGQGPEFLTYFQNEAQLEKSRLLSDRFSAERPKGSFSTLEIQRTEQGDSAMYLCASSPPGPAEQYFGPGTRLTVT.

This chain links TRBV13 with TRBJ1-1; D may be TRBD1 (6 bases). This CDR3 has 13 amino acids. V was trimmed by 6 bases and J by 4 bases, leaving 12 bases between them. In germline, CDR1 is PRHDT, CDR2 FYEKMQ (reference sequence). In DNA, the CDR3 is TGTGCCAGCAGACAAAGAGGGGGCACTGAAGCTTTCTTT. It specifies CASRQRGGTEAFF.